The sequence of this T cell receptor beta chain was determined in a study of OX40 agonist ivuxolimab in advanced cancers. Some clones are missing from TCRdb's copy, which holds only in-frame ones; the method was immunoSEQ multiplex PCR. The table has about 77,000 clones, about 85% seen once. V was trimmed by 4 bases and J by 9 bases, leaving 18 bases between them. Germline loops: CDR1 MNHNS, CDR2 SASEGT. The CDR3 contains 14 residues. This clone has a handful of counts. The chain is built from TRBV6-1 and TRBJ1-2, with unresolved D. This material consisted of CD4+ or CD8+ T cells sorted from blood, taken in a trial of the OX40 agonist ivuxolimab. The TCR sequence derives from an adult with an advanced solid tumor such as melanoma, head and neck, liver or kidney cancer. The DNA for the CDR3 is TGTGCCAGCAGTGCGGGTGCTCAACTATGGAGCTACACCTTC. It translates to CASSAGAQLWSYTF.